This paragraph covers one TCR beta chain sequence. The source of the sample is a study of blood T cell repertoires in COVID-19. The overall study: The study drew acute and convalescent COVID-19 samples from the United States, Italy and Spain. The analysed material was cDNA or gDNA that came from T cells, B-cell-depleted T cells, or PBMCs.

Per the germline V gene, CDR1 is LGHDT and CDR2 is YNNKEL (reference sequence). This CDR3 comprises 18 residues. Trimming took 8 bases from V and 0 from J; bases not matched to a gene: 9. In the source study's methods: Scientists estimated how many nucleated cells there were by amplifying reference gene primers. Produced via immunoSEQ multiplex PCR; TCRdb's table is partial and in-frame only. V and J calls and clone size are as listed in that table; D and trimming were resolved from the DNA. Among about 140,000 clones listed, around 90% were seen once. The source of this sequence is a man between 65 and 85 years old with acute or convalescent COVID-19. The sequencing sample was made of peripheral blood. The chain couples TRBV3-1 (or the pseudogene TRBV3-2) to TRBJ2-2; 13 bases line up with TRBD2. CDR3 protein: CASSGLAGDPSNTGELFF. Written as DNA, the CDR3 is TGTGCCAGCTCCGGACTAGCGGGGGACCCCTCGAACACCGGGGAGCTGTTTTTT.